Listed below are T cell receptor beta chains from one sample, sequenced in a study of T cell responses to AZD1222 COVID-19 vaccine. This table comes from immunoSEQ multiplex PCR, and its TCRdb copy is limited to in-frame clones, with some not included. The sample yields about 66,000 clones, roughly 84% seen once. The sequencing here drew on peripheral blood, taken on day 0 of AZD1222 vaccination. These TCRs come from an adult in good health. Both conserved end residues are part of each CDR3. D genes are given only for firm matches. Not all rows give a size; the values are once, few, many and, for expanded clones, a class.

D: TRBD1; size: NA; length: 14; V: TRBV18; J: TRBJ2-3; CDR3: CASSRTGNADTQYF; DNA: TGTGCCAGCTCTAGGACAGGGAACGCAGATACGCAGTATTTT
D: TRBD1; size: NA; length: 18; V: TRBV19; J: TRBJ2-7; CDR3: CASSIGLRNRGRKYEQYF; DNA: TGTGCCAGTAGTATAGGCCTCCGGAACAGGGGGCGCAAATACGAGCAGTACTTC
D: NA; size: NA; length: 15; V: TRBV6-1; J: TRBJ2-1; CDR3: CASSEASTAYNEQFF; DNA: TGTGCCAGCAGTGAAGCGAGCACAGCCTACAATGAGCAGTTCTTC
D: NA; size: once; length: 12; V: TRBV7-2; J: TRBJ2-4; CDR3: CASSLSGNIQYF; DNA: TGTGCCAGCAGCTTATCGGGAAACATTCAGTACTTC
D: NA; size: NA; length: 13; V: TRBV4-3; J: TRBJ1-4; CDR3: CASSQGYGLELFF; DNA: TGCGCCAGCAGCCAAGGGTACGGCCTGGAACTGTTTTTT
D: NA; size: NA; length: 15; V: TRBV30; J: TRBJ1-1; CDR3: CAWNPGLALNTEAFF; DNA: TGTGCCTGGAACCCGGGACTGGCTTTGAACACTGAAGCTTTCTTT
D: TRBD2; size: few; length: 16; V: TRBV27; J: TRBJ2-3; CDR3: CATSRMASGSTDTQYF; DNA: TGTGCCACCAGCCGTATGGCTAGCGGCAGCACAGATACGCAGTATTTT
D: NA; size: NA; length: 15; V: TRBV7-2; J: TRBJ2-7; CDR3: CASSPARTALSEQYF; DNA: TGTGCCAGCAGCCCAGCCCGGACAGCGCTCAGCGAGCAGTACTTC
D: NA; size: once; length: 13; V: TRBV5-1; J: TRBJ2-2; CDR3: CASSLVTTGELFF; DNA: TGCGCCAGCAGCTTGGTGACCACCGGGGAGCTGTTTTTT
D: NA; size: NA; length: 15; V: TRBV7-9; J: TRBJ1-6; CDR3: CASSSDSSYNSPLHF; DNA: TGTGCCAGCAGCTCAGACAGCTCCTATAATTCACCCCTCCACTTT
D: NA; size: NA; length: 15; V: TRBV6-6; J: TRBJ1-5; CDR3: CASSYERGRNQPQHF; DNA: TGTGCCAGCAGTTACGAAAGGGGGAGGAATCAGCCCCAGCATTTT
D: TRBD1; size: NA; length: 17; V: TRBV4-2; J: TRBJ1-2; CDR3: CASSQVGQGVSNYGYTF; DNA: TGTGCCAGCAGCCAAGTAGGTCAGGGGGTATCTAACTATGGCTACACCTTC
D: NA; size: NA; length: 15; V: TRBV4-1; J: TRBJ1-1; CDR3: CASSQEPAPNTEAFF; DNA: TGCGCCAGCAGCCAAGAACCCGCCCCGAACACTGAAGCTTTCTTT
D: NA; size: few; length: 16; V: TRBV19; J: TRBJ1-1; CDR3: CASKDSQTEMDTEAFF; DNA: TGTGCCAGTAAGGACTCGCAAACGGAGATGGACACTGAAGCTTTCTTT
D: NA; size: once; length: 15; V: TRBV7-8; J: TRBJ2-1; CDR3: CASSSTASSYNEQFF; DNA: TGTGCCAGCAGCTCAACAGCAAGCTCCTACAATGAGCAGTTCTTC
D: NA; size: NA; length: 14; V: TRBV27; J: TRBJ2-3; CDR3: CASSFYYSTDTQYF; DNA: TGTGCCAGCAGTTTTTATTACAGCACAGATACGCAGTATTTT
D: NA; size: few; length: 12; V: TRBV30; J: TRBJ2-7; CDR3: CAWSRVSNEQYF; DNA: TGTGCCTGGAGCAGGGTATCAAACGAGCAGTACTTC
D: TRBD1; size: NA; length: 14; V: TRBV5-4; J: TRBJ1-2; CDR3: CASSLPTGAYGYTF; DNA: TGTGCCAGCAGCCTCCCGACAGGGGCCTATGGCTACACCTTC
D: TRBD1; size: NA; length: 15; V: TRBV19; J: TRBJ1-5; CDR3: CASSGPQGSNQPQHF; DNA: TGTGCCAGTAGTGGCCCACAGGGGAGCAATCAGCCCCAGCATTTT
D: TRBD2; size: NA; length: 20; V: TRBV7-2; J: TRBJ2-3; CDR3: CASSLAPGPSGYVGTDTQYF; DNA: TGTGCCAGCAGCTTAGCCCCTGGTCCTAGCGGATATGTCGGTACAGATACGCAGTATTTT
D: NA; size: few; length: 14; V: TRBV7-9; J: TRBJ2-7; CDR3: CASSFTAISYEQYF; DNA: TGTGCCAGCAGCTTTACAGCTATCTCCTACGAGCAGTACTTC
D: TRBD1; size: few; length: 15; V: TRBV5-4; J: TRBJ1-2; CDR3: CASIPGGQATYGYTF; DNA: TGTGCCAGCATCCCCGGGGGACAGGCTACATATGGCTACACCTTC
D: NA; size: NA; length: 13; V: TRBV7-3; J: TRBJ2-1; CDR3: CASSPDADNEQFF; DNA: TGTGCCAGCAGCCCAGACGCCGACAATGAGCAGTTCTTC
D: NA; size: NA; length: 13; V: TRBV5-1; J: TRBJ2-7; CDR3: CASRDGGAYEQYF; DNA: TGCGCCAGCCGGGACGGAGGAGCCTACGAGCAGTACTTC
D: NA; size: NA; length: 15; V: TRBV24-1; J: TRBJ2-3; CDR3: CATSVLDRYTDTQYF; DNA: TGTGCCACCAGTGTCCTAGACAGGTACACAGATACGCAGTATTTT
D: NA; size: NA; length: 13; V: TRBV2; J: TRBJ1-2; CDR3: CASSDRPGNGYTF; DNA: TGTGCCAGCAGTGATCGCCCAGGGAACGGCTACACCTTC
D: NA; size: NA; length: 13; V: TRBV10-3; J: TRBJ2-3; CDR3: CAISSRGTDTQYF; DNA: TGTGCCATCAGCTCCCGGGGCACAGATACGCAGTATTTT
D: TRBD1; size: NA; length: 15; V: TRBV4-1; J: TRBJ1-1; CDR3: CASSQGWDRNTEAFF; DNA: TGCGCCAGCAGCCAAGGCTGGGACAGGAACACTGAAGCTTTCTTT
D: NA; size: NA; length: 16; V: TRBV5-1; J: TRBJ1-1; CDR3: CASSQGGGSFNTEAFF; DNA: TGCGCCAGCAGCCAGGGAGGGGGGAGTTTTAACACTGAAGCTTTCTTT
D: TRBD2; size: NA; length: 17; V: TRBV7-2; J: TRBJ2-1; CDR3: CASSLGLAGEVYNEQFF; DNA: TGTGCCAGCAGCTTAGGTTTAGCGGGAGAAGTGTACAATGAGCAGTTCTTC
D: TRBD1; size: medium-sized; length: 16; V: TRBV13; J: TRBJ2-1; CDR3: CASSLMIGQGVNEQFF; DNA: TGTGCCAGCAGCTTAATGATAGGACAGGGGGTGAATGAGCAGTTCTTC
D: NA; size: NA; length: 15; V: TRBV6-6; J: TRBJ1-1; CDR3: CASSYPPGANTEAFF; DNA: TGTGCCAGCAGTTACCCCCCCGGGGCAAACACTGAAGCTTTCTTT
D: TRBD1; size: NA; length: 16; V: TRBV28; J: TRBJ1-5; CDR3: CASCTGTGSFNQPQHF; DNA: TGTGCCAGCTGTACCGGGACAGGGTCCTTCAATCAGCCCCAGCATTTT
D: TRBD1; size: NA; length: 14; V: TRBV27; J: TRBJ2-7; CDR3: CASSLRQGSYEQYF; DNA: TGTGCCAGCAGTTTAAGACAGGGGAGCTACGAGCAGTACTTC
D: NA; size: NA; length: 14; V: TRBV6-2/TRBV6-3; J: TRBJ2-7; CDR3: CASSYGRPSYEQYF; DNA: TGTGCCAGCAGTTACGGCAGGCCCTCCTACGAGCAGTACTTC
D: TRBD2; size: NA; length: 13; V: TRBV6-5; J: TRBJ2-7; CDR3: CASALREVYEQYF; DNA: TGTGCCAGCGCCCTGCGGGAGGTCTACGAGCAGTACTTC
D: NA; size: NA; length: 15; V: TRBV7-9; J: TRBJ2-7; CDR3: CASGSSAVSSYEQYF; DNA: TGTGCCAGCGGATCTTCGGCAGTAAGCTCCTACGAGCAGTACTTC
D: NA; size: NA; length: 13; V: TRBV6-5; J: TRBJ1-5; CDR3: CASREGGRQPQHF; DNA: TGTGCCAGCAGGGAGGGAGGACGTCAGCCCCAGCATTTT
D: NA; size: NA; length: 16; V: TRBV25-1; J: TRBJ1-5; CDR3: CASSEGYGGQNQPQHF; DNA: TGTGCCAGCAGTGAAGGCTACGGGGGGCAAAATCAGCCCCAGCATTTT
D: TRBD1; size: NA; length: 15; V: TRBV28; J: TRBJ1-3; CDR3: CASSLAGGSGNTIYF; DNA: TGTGCCAGCAGTTTAGCAGGGGGCTCTGGAAACACCATATATTTT